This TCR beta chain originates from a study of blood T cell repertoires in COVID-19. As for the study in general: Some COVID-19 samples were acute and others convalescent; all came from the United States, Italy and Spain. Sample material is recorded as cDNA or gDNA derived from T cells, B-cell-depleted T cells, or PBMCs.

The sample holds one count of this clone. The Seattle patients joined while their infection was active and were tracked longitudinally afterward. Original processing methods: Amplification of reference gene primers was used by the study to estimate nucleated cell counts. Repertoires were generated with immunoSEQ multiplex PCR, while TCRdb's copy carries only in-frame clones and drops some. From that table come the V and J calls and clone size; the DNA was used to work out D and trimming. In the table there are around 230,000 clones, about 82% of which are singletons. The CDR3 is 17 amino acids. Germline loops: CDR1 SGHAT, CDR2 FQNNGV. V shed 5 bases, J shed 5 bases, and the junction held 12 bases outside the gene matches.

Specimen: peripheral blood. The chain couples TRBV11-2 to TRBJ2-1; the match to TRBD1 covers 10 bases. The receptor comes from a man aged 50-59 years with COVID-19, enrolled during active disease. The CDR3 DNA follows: TGTGCCAGCAGCCCCAATTTCTGGGGACAGGGGAACAATGAGCAGTTCTTC. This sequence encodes CASSPNFWGQGNNEQFF.